This is a list of T cell receptor beta chains from one sample in a study of T cell responses to AZD1222 COVID-19 vaccine. The table came from immunoSEQ multiplex PCR; TCRdb's copy has only in-frame clones and leaves some out. The data hold some 96,000 clones, with about 87% observed a single time. The starting material was peripheral blood, obtained on day 0 of AZD1222 vaccination. These receptors originate from an adult in good health. Both conserved end residues are part of each CDR3. Each record gives: J gene, V gene, D gene, CDR3 DNA, CDR3 protein. The D gene is left open where the match is weak.

TRBJ1-2	TRBV4-3	TRBD1	TGCGCCAGCAGCCAAGATGCGGGACAGACTGACTACTATGGCTACACCTTC	CASSQDAGQTDYYGYTF
TRBJ1-3	TRBV5-5	NA	TGTGCCAGCAGCCAGTTCTCTGGAAACACCATATATTTT	CASSQFSGNTIYF
TRBJ1-4	TRBV30	TRBD1	TGTGCCTGGGCACACAGGGGGGCTGAAAAACTGTTTTTT	CAWAHRGAEKLFF
TRBJ1-6	TRBV7-2	TRBD1	TGTGCCAGCAGCTTAAGGGGACAGGGGCGCCGAAATTCACCCCTCCACTTT	CASSLRGQGRRNSPLHF
TRBJ2-7	TRBV4-2	TRBD2	TGTGCCAGCAGCCATCCTACGGGACTAGCGGGAGTCGGGGAGCAGTACTTC	CASSHPTGLAGVGEQYF
TRBJ2-7	TRBV14	NA	TGTGCCAGCAGCCAAGTCGGTTCCTACGAGCAGTACTTC	CASSQVGSYEQYF
TRBJ1-2	TRBV7-9	TRBD1	TGTGCCAGCAGCGGATCGGACAGGGGAGGGAGCGGCTACACCTTC	CASSGSDRGGSGYTF
TRBJ1-2	TRBV2	NA	TGTGCCAAGTCAGGCTCCTTTGTGAGGGCAAACTATGGCTACACCTTC	CAKSGSFVRANYGYTF
TRBJ2-7	TRBV2	NA	TGTGCCAGCAGTGAAAATCCAGTTCACCTATCTTACGAGCAGTACTTC	CASSENPVHLSYEQYF
TRBJ2-7	TRBV27	NA	TGTGCCAGAAGTCGGCCACAGTACTTC	CARSRPQYF
TRBJ2-7	TRBV15	TRBD1	TGTGCCACCAGCAGAGAGACAGGGTGGTACGAGCAGTACTTC	CATSRETGWYEQYF
TRBJ2-1	TRBV4-2	TRBD1	TGTGCCAGCAGCCAAGATGAGACAGGGCGATACAATGAGCAGTTCTTC	CASSQDETGRYNEQFF
TRBJ1-2	TRBV24-1	NA	TGTGCCACCAGTGATTTCACAGCTAACTATGGCTACACCTTC	CATSDFTANYGYTF
TRBJ1-1	TRBV5-5	TRBD1	TGTGCCAGCAGCTTGGTGGCAGGGGGCTCGGTGAACACTGAAGCTTTCTTT	CASSLVAGGSVNTEAFF
TRBJ2-7	TRBV5-1	NA	TGCGCCAGCAGCTTGGAGGCCAGCTCCTACGAGCAGTACTTC	CASSLEASSYEQYF
TRBJ2-7	TRBV5-4	TRBD1	TGTGCCAGCAGCCATCAGGACAGGGCCTACGAGCAGTACTTC	CASSHQDRAYEQYF
TRBJ1-5	TRBV28	NA	TGTGCCAGCAGCTTCCTTCCCTTAACAGACCTATATAGCAATCAGCCCCAGCATTTT	CASSFLPLTDLYSNQPQHF
TRBJ1-5	TRBV28	NA	TGTGCCAGCAGTTTATTGTCCGGGGCCCAGCCCCAGCATTTT	CASSLLSGAQPQHF
TRBJ2-2	TRBV6-2/TRBV6-3	TRBD1	TGTGCCAGCACCCCCCCAGGGACAGAGAACACCGGGGAGCTGTTTTTT	CASTPPGTENTGELFF
TRBJ2-7	TRBV27	NA	TGTGCCAGCAGTTTAGCGGGCGGCTACTCCTACGAGCAGTACTTC	CASSLAGGYSYEQYF
TRBJ1-1	TRBV6-6	TRBD1	TGTGCCAGCAGTTACGGTCCAGGGGGAGGGACTGAAGCTTTCTTT	CASSYGPGGGTEAFF
TRBJ2-1	TRBV28	NA	TGTGCCAGCAGTTTGGCCGGGGTTATGAATGAGCAGTTCTTC	CASSLAGVMNEQFF